The T cell receptor beta chain under discussion was sequenced for a study of TIL therapy for anti-PD-1-resistant metastatic lung cancer. In the study overall: Patients had a median age of around 56 years (range roughly 35-80).

This clone came up once. Its antigen is unknown. The immunoSEQ assay was v3. TCRdb's table, derived via immunoSEQ multiplex PCR, lists solely in-frame clones and lacks some. The sample has some 7,000 clones, about 64% seen once; the top ten hold more than 7.5%. Study-wide points: TIL cultures after expansion showed higher clonality and lower diversity than baseline tumor (median roughly 6% vs 31%).

Time point specified: pre-treatment sample, taken before nivolumab and TIL therapy. Tumor tissue came from excised metastases, mostly pleural nodules or supraclavicular lymph nodes. Germline CDR1 SEHNR, CDR2 FQNEAQ (reference sequence). The CDR3 sequence is 14 residues long. Trimming took 8 bases from V and 4 from J; bases not matched to a gene: 5. This receptor was identified in a person aged 25 to 85 with non-small cell lung cancer. The sample was tumor tissue, taken at baseline. The chain links TRBV7-9 to TRBJ2-1, with 10 bases identical to TRBD2. This CDR3 reads CASQLAGAYNEQFF. Written as DNA, the CDR3 is TGTGCCAGCCAGCTAGCGGGAGCTTACAATGAGCAGTTCTTC.